The 12 T cell receptor beta chains below were found in one sample sequenced in a study of T-cell reconstitution after alpha-beta-depleted transplantation in children. Researchers prepared the TCRbeta library using unique molecular identifiers, the study reports. TCRdb used MiXCR to reprocess the PCR reads, holding one entry per CDR3 protein. This table holds hundreds of thousands of distinct CDR3 sequences, under 20% found once. Sequenced here: PBMCs, mostly from graft donor cells, sampled 360 days after TCRalphabeta/CD19-depleted stem cell transplant. Receptor source: a boy younger than two who had a stem cell transplant for Wiskott-Aldrich syndrome, so the T cells may come from the graft donor.

This chain joins TRBV12-3 or TRBV12-4 and TRBJ2-7; D unclear. V dropped 8 bases and J dropped 0 bases, with 8 bases sitting between them. This CDR3 is 12 amino acids long. CDR3 loop: CASSTISYEQYF. For the CDR3, the DNA is TGTGCCAGCTCGACAATCTCCTACGAGCAGTACTTC.

The rearrangement uses TRBV18 and TRBJ2-7; 9 bases match TRBD1. The germline gives CDR1 KGHSH, CDR2 LQKENI. Germline trimming cut 4 bases from V and 5 bases from J; bases unmatched to any gene: 3. This CDR3 contains 13 residues. The CDR3 sequence: CASSLRQGDEQYF. In DNA, the CDR3 is TGTGCCAGCTCACTTCGACAGGGGGACGAGCAGTACTTC.

This clonotype was seen more than once but under ten times. V is TRBV5-1 and J is TRBJ2-1, with D possibly TRBD2 on 5 matching bases. Germline-derived CDR1 and CDR2 are SGHRS and YFSETQ. Trimming left V 2 bases short and J 0 bases short, with 18 bases between. The length of the CDR3 is 18 residues. CDR3 protein: CASSFYPSRRGSYNEQFF. In DNA, the CDR3 is TGCGCCAGCAGCTTCTACCCTTCTCGACGGGGCTCCTACAATGAGCAGTTCTTC.

The CDR3 sequence: CASSLETGMNEQYF. CDR3 DNA: TGCGCCAGCAGCTTGGAGACAGGGATGAACGAGCAGTACTTC. This chain links TRBV5-1 with TRBJ2-7, with 7 bases matching TRBD1. The CDR3 is 14 amino acids. Germline CDR1 is SGHRS and CDR2 is YFSETQ. V trimming: 0 bases; J trimming: 5 bases; junction bases outside the gene matches: 5.

This clonotype was recorded a few times. The rearrangement uses TRBV19 and TRBJ2-3; possible D gene TRBD1, 6 bases. The CDR3 is made up of 15 amino acids. The germline V gene encodes CDR1 LNHDA and CDR2 SQIVND (reference sequence). V shed 6 bases and J shed 5 bases, with 18 bases lying between them. CDR3 DNA: TGTGCCAGTAGAGGGGAACAGGGAGCTCGAGATACGCAGTATTTT. Translating it yields CASRGEQGARDTQYF.

This clonotype has a handful of counts. J is TRBJ2-3 and V is TRBV18, with 7 bases lining up with TRBD2. The CDR3 has 16 amino acids. Germline lookup yields CDR1 KGHSH and CDR2 LQKENI. With V trimmed by 2 bases and J by 4 bases, 9 bases remained unmatched. In nucleotides, the CDR3 is TGTGCCAGCTCACCAGTCGGCGGGAGTCGACCAGATACGCAGTATTTT. Amino acids: CASSPVGGSRPDTQYF.

The V call is TRBV27, the J call TRBJ1-6; D unclear. The V gene's germline CDR1 is MNHEY and CDR2 SMNVEV (reference sequence). The CDR3 is 12 amino acids. V shed 8 bases and J shed 4 bases, with 6 bases lying between them. The CDR3 sequence is CASQEYNSPLHF. DNA for the CDR3: TGTGCCAGCCAGGAGTATAATTCACCCCTCCACTTT.

This clonotype was observed a handful of times. The rearrangement joins TRBV20-1 to TRBJ2-3; D tentatively reads TRBD1 or TRBD2 (5 bases each). The CDR3 covers 15 residues. The V end lost 7 bases, the J end lost 0 bases, and 17 bases lay between the germline ends. The germline V gene has CDR1 DFQATT and CDR2 SNEGSKA (reference sequence). CDR3 protein: CSEIGGWGSTDTQYF. In DNA, the CDR3 is TGCAGTGAAATTGGGGGTTGGGGAAGCACAGATACGCAGTATTTT.

About this clonotype itself: The junction and the germline gene differ at one end; a read error may be behind it. The rearrangement joins TRBV12-3 or TRBV12-4 to TRBJ2-5; D possibly corresponds to TRBD1 (6 bases). The CDR3 has 14 residues. In DNA form, the CDR3 reads TGTGCCAGCAGTTTATTGGGGGCGGCAGAGACCCAATACTTC. Amino acid sequence: CASSLLGAAETQYF.

This chain links TRBV4-3 with TRBJ2-7; no firm D call. The V end lost 0 bases, the J end lost 2 bases, and 11 bases lay between the germline ends. The CDR3 is 15 amino acids. From germline, CDR1 is LGHNA and CDR2 YSLEER. Written as DNA, the CDR3 is TGCGCCAGCAGCCAAGATATGTGGGTGGCCTACGAGCAGTACTTC. Translated, it gives CASSQDMWVAYEQYF.

The V gene is TRBV6-4, the J gene TRBJ1-2, with 8 bases identical to TRBD1. Germline CDR1 is MRHNA and CDR2 is SNTAGT. Losses at the gene ends were 0 bases for V and 11 bases for J; bases not matched to a gene: 14. The CDR3 spans 16 residues. The DNA for the CDR3 is TGTGCCAGCAGTGACTCGACGAGCAGGGGGCTTGGCTTGTACACCTTC. It translates to CASSDSTSRGLGLYTF.

The sample holds a few counts of this clonotype. This chain joins TRBV30 and TRBJ2-7, with D possibly TRBD1 on 5 matching bases. CDR3 length: 15 residues. Trimming removed 0 bases from V and 0 bases from J, with 12 bases in between. Germline V gives CDR1 GTSNPN, CDR2 SVGIG (reference sequence). The CDR3 region has the DNA TGTGCCTGGAGTGTCCGGACATTGGTCTCCTACGAGCAGTACTTC. This encodes CAWSVRTLVSYEQYF.